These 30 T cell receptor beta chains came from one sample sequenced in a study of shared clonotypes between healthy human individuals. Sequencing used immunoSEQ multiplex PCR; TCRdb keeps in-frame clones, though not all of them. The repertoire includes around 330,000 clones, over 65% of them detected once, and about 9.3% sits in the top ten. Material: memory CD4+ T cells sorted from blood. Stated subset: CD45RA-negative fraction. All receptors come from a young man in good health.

For the CDR3, the DNA is TGTGCCTGGAGGAGCCCGGGACAGTCGCCCGAGCAGTACTTC. Translating gives CAWRSPGQSPEQYF. This chain joins TRBV30 and TRBJ2-7; TRBD1 aligns across 7 bases. The CDR3 length is 14 residues. With V trimmed by 3 bases and J by 6 bases, 11 bases remained unmatched. The germline V gene has CDR1 GTSNPN and CDR2 SVGIG (reference sequence). Complete variable domain (other parts from reference TRBV30 and TRBJ2-7): SQTIHQWPATLVQPVGSPLSLECTVEGTSNPNLYWYRQAAGRGLQLLFYSVGIGQISSEVPQNLSASRPQDRQFILSSKKLLLSDSGFYLCAWRSPGQSPEQYFGPGTRLTVT.

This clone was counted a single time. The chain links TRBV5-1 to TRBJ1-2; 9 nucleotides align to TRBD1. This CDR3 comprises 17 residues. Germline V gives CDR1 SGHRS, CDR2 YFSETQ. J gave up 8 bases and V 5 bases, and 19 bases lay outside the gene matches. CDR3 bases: TGCGCCAGCAGACCAAACATTGGAACCGGGACAGGGAACGGCTACACCTTC. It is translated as CASRPNIGTGTGNGYTF.

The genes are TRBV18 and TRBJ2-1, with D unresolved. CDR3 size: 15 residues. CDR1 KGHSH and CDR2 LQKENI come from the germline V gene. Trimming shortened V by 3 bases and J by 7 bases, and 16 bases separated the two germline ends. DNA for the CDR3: TGTGCCAGCTCACCGCCTGACCGGGCCCAGAATGAGCAGTTCTTC. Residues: CASSPPDRAQNEQFF.

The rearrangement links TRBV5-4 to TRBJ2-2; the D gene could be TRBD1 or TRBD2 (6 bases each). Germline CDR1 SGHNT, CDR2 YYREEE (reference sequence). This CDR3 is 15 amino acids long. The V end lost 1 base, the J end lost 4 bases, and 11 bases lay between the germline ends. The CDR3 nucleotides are TGTGCCAGCAGCTTGCGGGGGCAGGGCACCGGGGAGCTGTTTTTT. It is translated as CASSLRGQGTGELFF. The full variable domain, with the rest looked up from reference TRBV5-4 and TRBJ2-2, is ETGVTQSPTHLIKTRGQQVTLRCSSQSGHNTVSWYQQALGQGPQFIFQYYREEENGRGNFPPRFSGLQFPNYSSELNVNALELDDSALYLCASSLRGQGTGELFFGEGSRLTVL.

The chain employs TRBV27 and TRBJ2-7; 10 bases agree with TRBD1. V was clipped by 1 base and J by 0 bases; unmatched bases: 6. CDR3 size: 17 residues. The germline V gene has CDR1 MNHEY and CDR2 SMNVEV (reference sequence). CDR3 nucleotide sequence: TGTGCCAGCAGTTTATTTGGACAGGGGGGATTCTCCTACGAGCAGTACTTC. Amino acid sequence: CASSLFGQGGFSYEQYF.

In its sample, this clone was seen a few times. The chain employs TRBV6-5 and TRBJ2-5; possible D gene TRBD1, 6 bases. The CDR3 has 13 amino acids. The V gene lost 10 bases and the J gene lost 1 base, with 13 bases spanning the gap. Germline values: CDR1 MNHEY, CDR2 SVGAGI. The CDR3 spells CATNRVGQETQYF. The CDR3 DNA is TGTGCCACAAACAGGGTTGGCCAAGAGACCCAGTACTTC.

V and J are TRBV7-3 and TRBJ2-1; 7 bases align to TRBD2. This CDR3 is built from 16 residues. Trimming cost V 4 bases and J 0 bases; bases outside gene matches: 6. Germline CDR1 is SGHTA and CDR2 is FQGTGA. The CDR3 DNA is TGTGCCAGCAGCTCCAGAGCGGGGAGCTCCTACAATGAGCAGTTCTTC. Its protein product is CASSSRAGSSYNEQFF.

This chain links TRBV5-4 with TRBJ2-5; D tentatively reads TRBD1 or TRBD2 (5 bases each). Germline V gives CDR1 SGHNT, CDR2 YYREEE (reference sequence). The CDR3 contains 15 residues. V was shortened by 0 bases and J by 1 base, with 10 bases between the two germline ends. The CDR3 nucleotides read TGTGCCAGCAGCTTGGTGACGGGACCCCAAGAGACCCAGTACTTC. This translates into CASSLVTGPQETQYF.

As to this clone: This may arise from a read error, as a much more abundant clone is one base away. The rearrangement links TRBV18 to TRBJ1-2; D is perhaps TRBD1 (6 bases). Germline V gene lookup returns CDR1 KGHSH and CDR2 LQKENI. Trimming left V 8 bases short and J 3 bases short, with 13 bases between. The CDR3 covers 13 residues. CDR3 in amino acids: CASPTGFDYGYTF. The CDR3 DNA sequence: TGTGCCAGCCCAACAGGGTTCGACTATGGCTACACCTTC.

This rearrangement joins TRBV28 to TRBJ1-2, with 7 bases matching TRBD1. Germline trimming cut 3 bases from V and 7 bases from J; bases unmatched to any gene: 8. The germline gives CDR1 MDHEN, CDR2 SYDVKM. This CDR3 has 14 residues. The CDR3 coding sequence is TGTGCCAGCAGTTTCCCCCCGGCAGGGGGTGGCTACACCTTC. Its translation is CASSFPPAGGGYTF.

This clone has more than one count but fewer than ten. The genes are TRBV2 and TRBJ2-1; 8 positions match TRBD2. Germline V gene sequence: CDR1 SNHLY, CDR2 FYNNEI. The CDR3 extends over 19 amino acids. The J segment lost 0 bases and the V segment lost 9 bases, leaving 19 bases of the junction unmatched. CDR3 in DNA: TGTGCCAGGTCCCAAGTGAGCGGGAGCTACCGTTTCTCCTACAATGAGCAGTTCTTC. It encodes CARSQVSGSYRFSYNEQFF.

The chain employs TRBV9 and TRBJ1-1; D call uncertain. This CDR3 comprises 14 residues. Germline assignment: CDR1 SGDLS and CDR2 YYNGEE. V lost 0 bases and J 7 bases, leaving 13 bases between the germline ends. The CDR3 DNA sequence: TGTGCCAGCAGCGTAGGATCCGGGCGGGGTGAAGCTTTCTTT. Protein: CASSVGSGRGEAFF.

CDR3 in DNA: TGTGCCAGCAGTGACCCGCGGGACAAATCTTTCTACGAGCAGTACTTC. This encodes CASSDPRDKSFYEQYF. The chain carries TRBV25-1 and TRBJ2-7; D is tentatively TRBD1 or TRBD2 (6 bases each). The germline CDR1 and CDR2 sequences are MGHDK and SYGVNS. With 3 bases removed from V and 3 bases from J, the gap between germline ends came to 18 bases. The CDR3 sequence is 16 residues long.

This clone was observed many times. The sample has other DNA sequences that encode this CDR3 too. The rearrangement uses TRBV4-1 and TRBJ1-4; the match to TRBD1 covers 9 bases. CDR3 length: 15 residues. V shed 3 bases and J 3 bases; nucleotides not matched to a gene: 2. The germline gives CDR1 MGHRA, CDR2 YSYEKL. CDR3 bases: TGCGCCAGCAGCCAGGGACAGGGACCTAATGAAAAACTGTTTTTT. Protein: CASSQGQGPNEKLFF.

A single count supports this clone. The CDR3 coding sequence is TGTGCCAGCTCGCTAGCCGGGAGCTCCTACAATGAGCAGTTCTTC. The encoded protein is CASSLAGSSYNEQFF. The chain joins TRBV2 to TRBJ2-1; tentatively, D is TRBD2 (6 bases). Looked up from germline, CDR1 is SNHLY and CDR2 is FYNNEI. Deletions cut 8 bases from V and 0 bases from J, with 14 bases between. The CDR3 is 15 amino acids.

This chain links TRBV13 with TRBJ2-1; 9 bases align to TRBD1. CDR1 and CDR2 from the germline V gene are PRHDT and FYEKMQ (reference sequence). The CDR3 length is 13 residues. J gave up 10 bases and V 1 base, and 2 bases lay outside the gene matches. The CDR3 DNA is TGTGCCAGCAGCTTAGACAGGGGGCTCGAGCAGTTCTTC. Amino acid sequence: CASSLDRGLEQFF.

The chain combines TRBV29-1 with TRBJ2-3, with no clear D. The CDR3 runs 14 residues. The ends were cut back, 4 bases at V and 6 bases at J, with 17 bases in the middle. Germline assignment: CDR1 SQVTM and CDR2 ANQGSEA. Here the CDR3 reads CSVGKVLSLDTQYF. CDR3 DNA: TGCAGCGTTGGGAAAGTTTTGTCCCTCGATACGCAGTATTTT.

The CDR3 DNA sequence: TGCGCCAGCAGCGCGATCCGGGACAGTGTCTATGGCTACACCTTC. This translates into CASSAIRDSVYGYTF. The V gene is TRBV5-1, the J gene TRBJ1-2; 7 bases map to TRBD1. This CDR3 spans 15 amino acids. CDR1 SGHRS and CDR2 YFSETQ come from the germline V gene. The ends lost 4 bases at V and 4 bases at J; junction bases unmatched: 10.

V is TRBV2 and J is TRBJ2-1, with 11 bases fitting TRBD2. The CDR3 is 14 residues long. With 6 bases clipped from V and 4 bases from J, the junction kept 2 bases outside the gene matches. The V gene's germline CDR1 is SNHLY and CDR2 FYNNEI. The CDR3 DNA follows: TGTGCCAGCAGAGGGACTAGCGGTTACAATGAGCAGTTCTTC. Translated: CASRGTSGYNEQFF. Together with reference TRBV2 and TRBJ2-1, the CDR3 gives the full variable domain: EPEVTQTPSHQVTQMGQEVILRCVPISNHLYFYWYRQILGQKVEFLVSFYNNEISEKSEIFDDQFSVERPDGSNFTLKIRSTKLEDSAMYFCASRGTSGYNEQFFGPGTRLTVL.

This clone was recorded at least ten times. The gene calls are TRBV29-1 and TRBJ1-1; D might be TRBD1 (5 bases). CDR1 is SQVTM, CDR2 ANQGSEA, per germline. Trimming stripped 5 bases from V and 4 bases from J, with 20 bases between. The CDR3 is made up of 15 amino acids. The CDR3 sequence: CSVQGAGKGATEAFF. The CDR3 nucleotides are TGCAGCGTTCAAGGGGCAGGGAAAGGGGCCACTGAAGCTTTCTTT.

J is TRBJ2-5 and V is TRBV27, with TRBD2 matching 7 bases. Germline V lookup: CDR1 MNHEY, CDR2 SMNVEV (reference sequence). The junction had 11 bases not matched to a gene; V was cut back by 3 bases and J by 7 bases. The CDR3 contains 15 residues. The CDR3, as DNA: TGTGCCAGCAGTTTCCGGGGGGAACCTCCATTGACCCAGTACTTC. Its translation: CASSFRGEPPLTQYF.

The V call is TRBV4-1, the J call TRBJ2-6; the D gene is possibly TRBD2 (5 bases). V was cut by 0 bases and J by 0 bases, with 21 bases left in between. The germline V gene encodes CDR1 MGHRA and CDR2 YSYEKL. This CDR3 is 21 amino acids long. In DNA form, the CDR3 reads TGCGCCAGCAGCCAAGATAACCCACCACCCGGGGAGAGCTCTGGGGCCAACGTCCTGACTTTC. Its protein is CASSQDNPPPGESSGANVLTF.

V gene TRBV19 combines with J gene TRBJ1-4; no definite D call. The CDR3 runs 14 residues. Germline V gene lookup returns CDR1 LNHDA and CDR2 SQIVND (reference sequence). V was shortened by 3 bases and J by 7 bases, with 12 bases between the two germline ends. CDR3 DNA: TGTGCCAGTAGTATCCGGGGTTTAGGTGAAAAACTGTTTTTT. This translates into CASSIRGLGEKLFF.

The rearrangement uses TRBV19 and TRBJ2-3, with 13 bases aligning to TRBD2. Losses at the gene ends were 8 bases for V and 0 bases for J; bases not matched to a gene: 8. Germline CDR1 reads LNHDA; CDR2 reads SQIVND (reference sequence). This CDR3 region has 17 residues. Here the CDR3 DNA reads TGTGCCAGTGGGACTAGCGGGACCCTTTCTAGCACAGATACGCAGTATTTT. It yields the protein CASGTSGTLSSTDTQYF.

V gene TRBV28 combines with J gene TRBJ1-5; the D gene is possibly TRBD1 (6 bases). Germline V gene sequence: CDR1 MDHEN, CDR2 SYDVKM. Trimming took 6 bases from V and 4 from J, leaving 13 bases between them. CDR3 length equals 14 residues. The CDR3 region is CASSLGQRNQPQHF. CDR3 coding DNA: TGTGCCAGCAGCCTCGGACAGCGAAATCAGCCCCAGCATTTT.

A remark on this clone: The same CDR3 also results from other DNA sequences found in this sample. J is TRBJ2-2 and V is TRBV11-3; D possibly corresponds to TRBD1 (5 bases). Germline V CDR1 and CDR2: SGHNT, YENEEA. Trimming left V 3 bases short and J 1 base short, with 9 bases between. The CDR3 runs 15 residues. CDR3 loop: CASSFGQGNTGELFF. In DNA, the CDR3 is TGTGCCAGCAGCTTCGGCCAGGGGAACACCGGGGAGCTGTTTTTT.

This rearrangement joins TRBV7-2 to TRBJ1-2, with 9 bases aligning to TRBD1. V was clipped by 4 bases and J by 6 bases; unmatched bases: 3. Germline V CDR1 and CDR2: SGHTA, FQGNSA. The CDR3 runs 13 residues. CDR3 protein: CASSSGQGHGYTF. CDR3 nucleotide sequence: TGTGCCAGCAGCTCGGGACAGGGTCATGGCTACACCTTC. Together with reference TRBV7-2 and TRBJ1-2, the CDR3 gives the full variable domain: GAGVSQSPSNKVTEKGKDVELRCDPISGHTALYWYRQSLGQGLEFLIYFQGNSAPDKSGLPSDRFSAERTGGSVSTLTIQRTQQEDSAVYLCASSSGQGHGYTFGSGTRLTVV.

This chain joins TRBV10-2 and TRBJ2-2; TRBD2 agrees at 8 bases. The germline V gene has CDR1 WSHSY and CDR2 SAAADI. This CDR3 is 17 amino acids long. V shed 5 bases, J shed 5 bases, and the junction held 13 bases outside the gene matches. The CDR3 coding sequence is TGCGCCAGCAGTAAAACACGAGCGGGAGTCGGGACCGGGGAGCTGTTTTTT. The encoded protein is CASSKTRAGVGTGELFF.

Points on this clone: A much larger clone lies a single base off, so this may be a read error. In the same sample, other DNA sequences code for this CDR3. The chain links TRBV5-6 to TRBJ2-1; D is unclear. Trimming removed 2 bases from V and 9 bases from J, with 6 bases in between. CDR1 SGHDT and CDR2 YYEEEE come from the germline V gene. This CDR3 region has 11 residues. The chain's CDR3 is CASSLVLEQFF. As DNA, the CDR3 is TGTGCCAGCAGCTTAGTACTTGAGCAGTTCTTC.

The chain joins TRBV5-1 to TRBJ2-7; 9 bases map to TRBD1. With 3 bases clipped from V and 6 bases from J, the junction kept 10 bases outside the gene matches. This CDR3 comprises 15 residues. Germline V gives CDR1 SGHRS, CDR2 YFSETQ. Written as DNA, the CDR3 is TGCGCCAGCAGCTCACCGGGACAGGGTTCGGGCGAGCAGTACTTC. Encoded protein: CASSSPGQGSGEQYF.